A selection of T cell receptor beta chains follows, all from one sample in a study of T-cell reconstitution after alpha-beta-depleted transplantation in children. A single record per CDR3 protein comes from TCRdb applying MiXCR to the PCR reads. The sample contains some 390,000 distinct CDR3 sequences, about a fifth of which appear only once. The sequenced sample was PBMCs from the stem cell graft donor, obtained from the stem cell graft. Receptors originate from a human donor who donated a stem cell graft to a child with acute myeloid leukemia. Both conserved end residues are part of each CDR3. The order of the fields is clone size, D gene, J gene, V gene, CDR3 protein, CDR3 DNA. A D gene is named only where the DNA matches it firmly. Expanded clones are given a class, and other clones once, few, many or no size at all.

abundance: -; d_gene: -; j_gene: TRBJ1-2; v_gene: TRBV5-6; CDR3aa: CASSGGRNYGYTF; CDR3nt: TGTGCCAGCAGCGGGGGACGGAACTATGGCTACACCTTC
abundance: few; d_gene: TRBD2; j_gene: TRBJ2-7; v_gene: TRBV3-1; CDR3aa: CASSPQRLATEQYF; CDR3nt: TGTGCCAGCAGCCCACAGAGACTAGCGACCGAGCAGTACTTC
abundance: few; d_gene: TRBD2; j_gene: TRBJ2-2; v_gene: TRBV12-3/TRBV12-4; CDR3aa: CASSTWGGTGELFF; CDR3nt: TGTGCCAGCAGCACCTGGGGGGGCACCGGGGAGCTGTTTTTT
abundance: many; d_gene: -; j_gene: TRBJ2-3; v_gene: TRBV12-3/TRBV12-4; CDR3aa: CASSPTGTQRLDTQYF; CDR3nt: TGTGCCAGCAGTCCAACCGGGACCCAACGTCTGGATACGCAGTATTTT
abundance: many; d_gene: -; j_gene: TRBJ2-1; v_gene: TRBV6-1; CDR3aa: CASWSGAYNEQFF; CDR3nt: TGTGCCAGTTGGAGCGGAGCCTACAATGAGCAGTTCTTC
abundance: -; d_gene: -; j_gene: TRBJ1-1; v_gene: TRBV4-1; CDR3aa: CASSQVPNTEAFF; CDR3nt: TGCGCCAGCAGCCAAGTTCCAAACACTGAAGCTTTCTTT
abundance: -; d_gene: -; j_gene: TRBJ2-2; v_gene: TRBV4-3; CDR3aa: CASSLFRGGDTGELFF; CDR3nt: TGCGCCAGCAGCCTCTTCAGGGGTGGGGACACCGGGGAGCTGTTTTTT
abundance: -; d_gene: -; j_gene: TRBJ2-3; v_gene: TRBV20-1; CDR3aa: CSASESTDTQYF; CDR3nt: TGCAGTGCTAGTGAGAGCACAGATACGCAGTATTTT
abundance: -; d_gene: TRBD2; j_gene: TRBJ2-2; v_gene: TRBV25-1; CDR3aa: CASSENLPPTSGREGELFF; CDR3nt: TGTGCCAGCAGTGAAAATCTCCCCCCGACTAGCGGGAGAGAGGGGGAGCTGTTTTTT
abundance: few; d_gene: -; j_gene: TRBJ2-7; v_gene: TRBV20-1; CDR3aa: CSENGRLARSSYEQYF; CDR3nt: TGCAGTGAGAACGGCCGGCTAGCGAGGAGCTCCTACGAGCAGTACTTC
abundance: -; d_gene: -; j_gene: TRBJ2-3; v_gene: TRBV29-1; CDR3aa: CSVETDSTDTQYF; CDR3nt: TGCAGCGTTGAAACAGACAGCACAGATACGCAGTATTTT
abundance: -; d_gene: TRBD2; j_gene: TRBJ2-1; v_gene: TRBV4-2; CDR3aa: CASSLQTSGRMYNEQFF; CDR3nt: TGTGCCAGCAGCCTCCAGACTAGCGGGAGGATGTACAATGAGCAGTTCTTC
abundance: -; d_gene: TRBD1; j_gene: TRBJ1-5; v_gene: TRBV27; CDR3aa: CASSSYRGGSNQPQHF; CDR3nt: TGTGCCAGCAGTTCATACAGGGGGGGGAGCAATCAGCCCCAGCATTTT
abundance: -; d_gene: TRBD1; j_gene: TRBJ1-4; v_gene: TRBV16; CDR3aa: CASSQSGTGDEKLFF; CDR3nt: TGTGCCAGCAGCCAATCGGGGACAGGGGATGAAAAACTGTTTTTT
abundance: -; d_gene: TRBD1; j_gene: TRBJ2-1; v_gene: TRBV29-1; CDR3aa: CSDGQVDNEQFF; CDR3nt: TGCAGCGACGGACAGGTCGACAATGAGCAGTTCTTC
abundance: few; d_gene: -; j_gene: TRBJ2-3; v_gene: TRBV12-3/TRBV12-4; CDR3aa: CASSLGSRGDTQYF; CDR3nt: TGTGCCAGCAGTTTAGGGTCTAGAGGAGATACGCAGTATTTT
abundance: few; d_gene: TRBD2; j_gene: TRBJ2-1; v_gene: TRBV9; CDR3aa: CASSHPGLEYNEQFF; CDR3nt: TGTGCCAGCAGCCACCCGGGACTAGAGTACAATGAGCAGTTCTTC
abundance: -; d_gene: -; j_gene: TRBJ2-5; v_gene: TRBV20-1; CDR3aa: CSARTSPRETQYF; CDR3nt: TGCAGTGCTAGAACTAGCCCGAGGGAGACCCAGTACTTC
abundance: -; d_gene: -; j_gene: TRBJ2-3; v_gene: TRBV20-1; CDR3aa: CSAPDFTDTQYF; CDR3nt: TGCAGTGCTCCGGACTTCACAGATACGCAGTATTTT
abundance: many; d_gene: -; j_gene: TRBJ2-3; v_gene: TRBV20-1; CDR3aa: CSARALGTDTQYF; CDR3nt: TGCAGTGCTAGAGCGCTGGGCACAGATACGCAGTATTTT
abundance: -; d_gene: TRBD1; j_gene: TRBJ2-7; v_gene: TRBV5-4; CDR3aa: CASSRGTGDGEQYF; CDR3nt: TGTGCCAGCAGCCGCGGGACAGGGGACGGCGAGCAGTACTTC
abundance: -; d_gene: TRBD1; j_gene: TRBJ2-3; v_gene: TRBV7-3; CDR3aa: CASSLLGQGDWDTQYF; CDR3nt: TGTGCCAGCAGCTTACTGGGTCAGGGGGATTGGGATACGCAGTATTTT
abundance: many; d_gene: -; j_gene: TRBJ2-3; v_gene: TRBV29-1; CDR3aa: CSVEVGSTSTDTQYF; CDR3nt: TGCAGCGTTGAGGTTGGGTCAACTAGCACAGATACGCAGTATTTT
abundance: many; d_gene: -; j_gene: TRBJ1-2; v_gene: TRBV4-3; CDR3aa: CASSQDRNYGYTF; CDR3nt: TGCGCCAGCAGCCAAGACAGAAACTATGGCTACACCTTC
abundance: -; d_gene: -; j_gene: TRBJ2-2; v_gene: TRBV4-3; CDR3aa: CASSQDAGRSGGELFF; CDR3nt: TGCGCCAGCAGCCAAGACGCAGGGAGGTCCGGCGGGGAGCTGTTTTTT
abundance: few; d_gene: -; j_gene: TRBJ2-1; v_gene: TRBV6-1; CDR3aa: CASSLEGVAAYNEQFF; CDR3nt: TGTGCCAGCAGCCTAGAAGGGGTAGCGGCGTACAATGAGCAGTTCTTC
abundance: few; d_gene: TRBD2; j_gene: TRBJ2-5; v_gene: TRBV12-3/TRBV12-4; CDR3aa: CASSPGGVQETQYF; CDR3nt: TGTGCCAGCAGCCCCGGGGGGGTCCAAGAGACCCAGTACTTC
abundance: many; d_gene: TRBD2; j_gene: TRBJ2-1; v_gene: TRBV18; CDR3aa: CASTPTSGKSNEQFF; CDR3nt: TGTGCCAGCACCCCGACTAGCGGGAAATCTAATGAGCAGTTCTTC
abundance: -; d_gene: TRBD1; j_gene: TRBJ2-2; v_gene: TRBV24-1; CDR3aa: CATSDLRTGNTGELFF; CDR3nt: TGTGCCACCAGTGATCTGAGGACAGGGAACACCGGGGAGCTGTTTTTT
abundance: -; d_gene: -; j_gene: TRBJ2-1; v_gene: TRBV11-2; CDR3aa: CASSLWQGIYNEQFF; CDR3nt: TGTGCCAGCAGCTTATGGCAGGGGATATACAATGAGCAGTTCTTC
abundance: many; d_gene: TRBD1; j_gene: TRBJ2-3; v_gene: TRBV29-1; CDR3aa: CSVATGGLTDTQYF; CDR3nt: TGCAGCGTTGCTACAGGGGGTTTGACAGATACGCAGTATTTT
abundance: once; d_gene: TRBD2; j_gene: TRBJ2-7; v_gene: TRBV7-9; CDR3aa: CASSSWGGTSGSYEQYF; CDR3nt: TGTGCCAGCAGCTCTTGGGGGGGGACTAGCGGGAGTTACGAGCAGTACTTC
abundance: -; d_gene: -; j_gene: TRBJ2-5; v_gene: TRBV5-6; CDR3aa: CASSFNRLETQYF; CDR3nt: TGTGCCAGCAGCTTTAATAGGTTAGAGACCCAGTACTTC
abundance: few; d_gene: -; j_gene: TRBJ2-7; v_gene: TRBV7-6; CDR3aa: CASSLADGAYEQYF; CDR3nt: TGTGCCAGCAGCTTAGCGGACGGTGCCTACGAGCAGTACTTC
abundance: -; d_gene: -; j_gene: TRBJ2-1; v_gene: TRBV15; CDR3aa: CATSRDWLGHNEQFF; CDR3nt: TGTGCCACCAGCAGAGATTGGCTAGGTCACAATGAGCAGTTCTTC
abundance: many; d_gene: -; j_gene: TRBJ1-5; v_gene: TRBV25-1; CDR3aa: CASSAENQPQHF; CDR3nt: TGTGCCAGCAGTGCAGAAAATCAGCCCCAGCATTTT
abundance: many; d_gene: -; j_gene: TRBJ2-7; v_gene: TRBV10-3; CDR3aa: CAISESGDEQYF; CDR3nt: TGTGCCATCAGTGAATCAGGGGACGAGCAGTACTTC
abundance: many; d_gene: -; j_gene: TRBJ2-1; v_gene: TRBV12-3/TRBV12-4; CDR3aa: CASTKGEGYNEQFF; CDR3nt: TGTGCCAGCACAAAGGGGGAAGGCTACAATGAGCAGTTCTTC
abundance: few; d_gene: -; j_gene: TRBJ2-2; v_gene: TRBV5-1; CDR3aa: CAGGSGTGELFF; CDR3nt: TGCGCCGGAGGCTCGGGGACCGGGGAGCTGTTTTTT
abundance: once; d_gene: TRBD1; j_gene: TRBJ2-7; v_gene: TRBV12-3/TRBV12-4; CDR3aa: CASSADRAKRPAAYEQYF; CDR3nt: TGTGCCAGCAGTGCGGACAGGGCCAAGCGGCCAGCCGCATACGAGCAGTACTTC